In its sample, the clone carrying this T cell receptor beta chain was seen many times. Antigen: not known. These data originate in a study of T-cell reconstitution after alpha-beta-depleted transplantation in children. Researchers prepared the TCRbeta library using unique molecular identifiers, the study reports. TCRdb ran MiXCR on the PCR reads and lists one entry per CDR3 protein. This sample has about 600,000 distinct CDR3 sequences, with 10% to 15% found just once. Study-wide points: Reported findings indicate that, about two months after transplant, alpha-beta T cells came from several hundred expanded clones, which were derived from non-depleted graft cells. The main origin of T-cell counts and diversity one year after transplant was newly produced T cells. At day 60, the high TCRbeta diversity found in some patients originated from recipient T cells and thymic progenitors that had survived.

The clonotype comes from a male patient younger than 18 who had a stem cell transplant for acute myeloid leukemia, so the T cells may come from the graft donor. Sequences were derived from PBMCs, mostly from graft donor cells, sampled 360 days after TCRalphabeta/CD19-depleted stem cell transplant.

CDR3 region: CASSKDSYSGNTIYF. The CDR3, as DNA: TGTGCCAGCAGCAAAGACAGCTACTCTGGAAACACCATATATTTT. The J gene is TRBJ1-3, the V gene TRBV21-1. TRBV21-1 is a pseudogene locus. CDR3 size: 15 residues.